This entry lists 19 T cell receptor beta chains sequenced from one sample in a study of vaccination and CD4 T cells after COVID-19. No antigen has been assigned to these receptors. Cultured CD4+ T-cell DNA underwent Oncomine TCR Beta short-read sequencing. TCRdb re-called the PCR reads through MiXCR, storing one row per CDR3 protein. In the table there are tens of thousands of distinct CDR3 sequences, 30% to 35% of which are singletons. Stated time point: late sampling 161 to 241 days after vaccination in three convalescent patients. Noted treatment: roughly 10-day PBMC culture with coronavirus spike peptide pools or control peptides (ViraFEST assay). The sequencing here drew on CD4+ T cells from blood, cultured in vitro, taken about 7 months after SARS-CoV-2 vaccination. Receptors were obtained from a human donor who had recovered from COVID-19.

This clonotype occurred a few times. This chain links TRBV27 with TRBJ2-5, with D possibly TRBD2 on 6 matching bases. Trimming left V 10 bases short and J 3 bases short, with 15 bases between. The germline gives CDR1 MNHEY, CDR2 SMNVEV (reference sequence). The CDR3 sequence is 13 residues long. This chain's CDR3 is CATRRIAEETQYF. CDR3 sequence (DNA): TGTGCCACCCGCCGAATAGCGGAAGAGACCCAGTACTTC.

This clonotype showed up just a few times. The chain links TRBV20-1 to TRBJ2-5, with D unclear. CDR3 length: 11 residues. The ends were cut back, 0 bases at V and 8 bases at J, with 7 bases in the middle. Germline CDR1 and CDR2: DFQATT and SNEGSKA (reference sequence). DNA of the CDR3: TGCAGTGCTAGAGATCGGTCTACCCAGTACTTC. It translates to CSARDRSTQYF.

By share, this clonotype ranks as medium-sized. The chain couples TRBV7-6 to TRBJ2-5; 7 bases align to TRBD1. The V gene's germline CDR1 is SGHVS and CDR2 FNYEAQ. CDR3 length equals 17 residues. The V and J ends lost 5 bases and 4 bases, in that order; junction bases with no gene match: 16. Here the CDR3 reads CASSPATGPGGLETQYF. The DNA for the CDR3 is TGTGCCAGCAGCCCCGCCACGGGCCCAGGGGGATTAGAGACCCAGTACTTC.

Notes on this clonotype: A read error may explain this, as a much larger clone is one base away. The chain couples TRBV7-9 to TRBJ1-1; D ambiguous. CDR1 SEHNR and CDR2 FQNEAQ come from the germline V gene (reference sequence). CDR3 length: 13 residues. CDR3 loop: CASSGNMNTETFF. The CDR3 DNA follows: TGTGCCAGCAGCGGAAATATGAACACTGAAACTTTCTTT.

The CDR3 sequence is CASSLRQTSYNSPLHF. As DNA, the CDR3 is TGTGCCAGCAGCTTAAGACAGACCTCCTATAATTCACCCCTCCACTTT. This chain joins TRBV7-2 and TRBJ1-6, with D possibly matching TRBD1 (5 bases). Trimming took 2 bases from V and 0 from J, leaving 8 bases between them. CDR3 length: 16 residues. Germline loops: CDR1 SGHTA, CDR2 FQGNSA.

The rearrangement links TRBV11-3 to TRBJ2-7; D is undetermined. The germline CDR1 and CDR2 sequences are SGHNT and YENEEA. Trimming took 1 base from V and 4 from J, leaving 11 bases between them. The CDR3 has 14 residues. The CDR3 sequence: CASSLGGKRYEQYF. CDR3 nucleotide sequence: TGTGCCAGCAGCTTAGGGGGAAAGAGGTACGAGCAGTACTTC. The full variable domain, in which reference TRBV11-3 and TRBJ2-7 provide the parts outside the CDR3, is EAGVVQSPRYKIIEKKQPVAFWCNPISGHNTLYWYLQNLGQGPELLIRYENEEAVDDSQLPKDRFSAERLKGVDSTLKIQPAELGDSAVYLCASSLGGKRYEQYFGPGTRLTVT.

This clonotype appeared a single time. The chain couples TRBV11-3 to TRBJ2-7; the match to TRBD2 covers 8 bases. Trimming at V came to 4 bases and at J to 3 bases, leaving 8 bases not matched to a gene. Germline CDR1 is SGHNT and CDR2 is YENEEA. The CDR3 length is 15 residues. The CDR3 DNA sequence: TGTGCCAGCAGCTCCGGACGGGGGGGTAACTACGAGCAGTACTTC. Its protein is CASSSGRGGNYEQYF.

Details on this clonotype: Relative to the germline gene, one junction end is altered; a read error may explain this. V usage is TRBV7-7 and J usage is TRBJ2-1, with D perhaps matching TRBD1 or TRBD2 (5 bases each). This CDR3 is 14 amino acids long. Germline CDR1 and CDR2: SSHAT and FNYEAQ (reference sequence). CDR3 coding DNA: TGTGCTAGCAGCTTAGGTGGGGGTTCGACAGAGCAGTTCTTC. Translating gives CASSLGGGSTEQFF.

The rearrangement joins TRBV10-3 to TRBJ2-7; 7 bases agree with TRBD1. This CDR3 comprises 15 residues. Germline lookup yields CDR1 ENHRY and CDR2 SYGVKD. V lost 6 bases and J lost 3; bases outside the gene matches: 11. CDR3 loop: CAISVRETGLYEQYF. CDR3 coding DNA: TGTGCCATCAGCGTTCGTGAGACAGGGCTCTACGAGCAGTACTTC.

Here the CDR3 reads CASSYADRGLEAFF. The CDR3 coding sequence is TGTGCCAGCAGTTACGCGGACAGGGGGCTTGAAGCTTTCTTT. The V call is TRBV6-2 or TRBV6-3, the J call TRBJ1-1; 11 bases are a match to TRBD1. CDR1 and CDR2 from the germline V gene are MNHEY and SVGEGT. V lost 2 bases and J lost 7; bases outside the gene matches: 3. The CDR3 is 14 residues long.

This clonotype was detected a few times. The chain is built from TRBV15 and TRBJ2-7; the D is unclear. Deletions cut 1 base from V and 0 bases from J, with 10 bases between. CDR1 and CDR2 from the germline V gene are LNHNV and YYDKDF (reference sequence). CDR3 length equals 15 residues. CDR3: CATSRGGSSSYEQYF. As DNA, the CDR3 is TGTGCCACCAGCAGAGGGGGTTCAAGCTCCTACGAGCAGTACTTC.

This clonotype was counted only a few times. The rearrangement uses TRBV5-4 and TRBJ2-3; 8 bases are shared with TRBD1. This CDR3 region has 14 residues. From germline, CDR1 is SGHNT and CDR2 YYREEE (reference sequence). V shed 3 bases and J 4 bases; nucleotides not matched to a gene: 4. As DNA, the CDR3 is TGTGCCAGCAGCTCCCCGACAGGGGCAGATACGCAGTATTTT. Translation: CASSSPTGADTQYF.

The rearrangement joins TRBV6-5 to TRBJ1-1, with D uncertain. This CDR3 is built from 13 residues. The germline CDR1 and CDR2 sequences are MNHEY and SVGAGI. Deletions cut 0 bases from V and 2 bases from J, with 4 bases between. The CDR3 spells CASSYSTNTEAFF. CDR3 coding DNA: TGTGCCAGCAGTTACTCTACAAACACTGAAGCTTTCTTT.

The genes are TRBV20-1 and TRBJ1-2; D is perhaps TRBD1 (5 bases). This CDR3 is built from 14 residues. CDR1 and CDR2 (germline): DFQATT, SNEGSKA (reference sequence). Trimming cost V 8 bases and J 8 bases, with 24 bases left between them. In DNA form, the CDR3 reads TGCAGTCCAGCGGGACGGGGATACGGGTACGGCTACACCTTC. This codes for CSPAGRGYGYGYTF.

The CDR3 sequence is CSASRGREAEAFF. For the CDR3, the DNA is TGCAGTGCTAGCAGGGGGCGTGAGGCTGAAGCTTTCTTT. The chain links TRBV20-1 to TRBJ1-1; 8 nucleotides align to TRBD1. The CDR3 covers 13 residues. V gave up 3 bases and J gave up 6 bases; unmatched junction bases: 6. CDR1 and CDR2 from the germline V gene are DFQATT and SNEGSKA (reference sequence).

Written as DNA, the CDR3 is TGCAGTGCTAGTGTTGGTCTCGGGGGAACCTACAATGAGCAGTTCTTC. Amino acid sequence: CSASVGLGGTYNEQFF. The chain carries TRBV20-1 and TRBJ2-1, with D maybe TRBD2 (6 bases). The ends were cut back, 3 bases at V and 2 bases at J, with 17 bases in the middle. Per the germline V gene, CDR1 is DFQATT and CDR2 is SNEGSKA (reference sequence). This CDR3 contains 16 residues.

The chain carries TRBV7-3 and TRBJ2-7, with TRBD2 as a possible D gene (5 bases). Trimming took off 5 bases at V and 4 bases at J, with 18 bases between the two ends. Germline-derived CDR1 and CDR2 are SGHTA and FQGTGA. CDR3 size: 15 residues. The CDR3: CASSPIPGNPYEQYF. The CDR3 coding sequence is TGTGCCAGCAGCCCGATACCGGGAAACCCGTACGAGCAGTACTTC.

The table lists this clonotype with a few counts. The V call is TRBV20-1, the J call TRBJ1-2, with D perhaps TRBD1 (5 bases). Germline lookup yields CDR1 DFQATT and CDR2 SNEGSKA (reference sequence). Trimming left V 5 bases short and J 2 bases short, with 12 bases between. CDR3 length: 13 amino acids. The CDR3 region is CSAFGASNYGYTF. The CDR3 bases are TGCAGTGCTTTCGGGGCTTCAAACTATGGCTACACCTTC.

Judged by abundance, this clonotype is large. This chain links TRBV20-1 with TRBJ1-1, with D possibly TRBD1 on 6 matching bases. The V end lost 5 bases, the J end lost 5 bases, and 18 bases lay between the germline ends. The CDR3 contains 14 residues. Germline V gives CDR1 DFQATT, CDR2 SNEGSKA (reference sequence). CDR3 sequence reads: CSAQTGGALTEAFF. In nucleotides, the CDR3 is TGCAGTGCTCAAACGGGGGGGGCGTTAACTGAAGCTTTCTTT.